This T cell receptor beta chain was found in a study of response to subunit inactivated influenza vaccine. TCRdb passed the RT-PCR reads through MiXCR, listing each CDR3 protein once. This sample carries 450,000 to 550,000 distinct CDR3 sequences, around 25% of them seen once, and the ten largest clones take 1.5% to 2%. In the case of this clonotype: Its antigen remains unidentified.

Overall study findings and caveats: Every seasonal influenza vaccination brings in few new T cells, the authors suggested.

The CDR3 extends over 18 amino acids. CDR1 and CDR2 from the germline V gene are MRHNA and SNTAGT. The ends were cut back, 6 bases at V and 0 bases at J, with 21 bases in the middle. This specimen was CD4+ T cells sorted from PBMCs, taken 5 days after vaccination. This TCR was recovered from a man aged 50 to 59 who received an inactivated influenza vaccine. The chain couples TRBV6-4 to TRBJ2-4, with TRBD2 as a possible D gene (6 bases). CDR3 sequence: CASSPEGGEILAKNIQYF. The CDR3 DNA follows: TGTGCCAGCAGCCCAGAAGGAGGGGAAATTTTAGCCAAAAACATTCAGTACTTC.